Listed here are 24 T cell receptor beta chains from one sample, sequenced in a study of cytomegalovirus exposure and HLA in healthy donors. With 60 Vbeta and 13 Jbeta primers, the PCR was carried out. The table came from immunoSEQ multiplex PCR; TCRdb's copy has only in-frame clones and leaves some out. The sample contains about 190,000 clones, 82% of which appear only once. The source material was PBMCs. The origin of the receptors is a woman aged 18-35 years in good health and CMV-seronegative.

This sequence joins TRBV25-1 and TRBJ2-5; possible D gene TRBD2, 6 bases. V lost 0 bases and J 5 bases, leaving 10 bases between the germline ends. There are 14 residues in the CDR3. Germline values: CDR1 MGHDK, CDR2 SYGVNS. This CDR3 is CASSEYQGGETQYF. The CDR3 DNA reads as TGTGCCAGCAGTGAATATCAGGGAGGCGAGACCCAGTACTTC.

The gene calls are TRBV21-1 and TRBJ2-7; the tabulated D call, TRBD2, remains unverified against the DNA. TRBV21-1 is an annotated pseudogene. The CDR3 contains 14 residues. The DNA for the CDR3 is TGTGCCAGCAGCCTCCGACTTGTCTCCTACGAGCAGTACTTC. Amino acids: CASSLRLVSYEQYF.

The chain couples TRBV19 to TRBJ1-5; D is perhaps TRBD1 (6 bases). The CDR3 runs 18 residues. Looked up from germline, CDR1 is LNHDA and CDR2 is SQIVND (reference sequence). V was trimmed by 1 base and J by 3 bases, leaving 19 bases between them. The CDR3: CASSIGPLKRGTNQPQHF. CDR3 DNA sequence: TGTGCCAGTAGTATAGGACCCCTCAAGAGGGGGACCAATCAGCCCCAGCATTTT.

J is TRBJ2-5 and V is TRBV6-6; tentative D call: TRBD1 (6 bases). V was cut by 6 bases and J by 9 bases, with 14 bases left in between. The CDR3 length is 12 residues. Germline V gene lookup returns CDR1 MNHNY and CDR2 SVGAGI (reference sequence). This CDR3 is CASRDSLSSQYF. The CDR3, as DNA: TGTGCCAGCAGGGACAGCCTAAGTTCCCAGTACTTC.

This rearrangement joins TRBV6-6 to TRBJ2-1; D is perhaps TRBD2 (6 bases). Trimming removed 6 bases from V and 5 bases from J, with 11 bases in between. The CDR3 has 13 residues. Germline V gives CDR1 MNHNY, CDR2 SVGAGI (reference sequence). The CDR3 coding sequence is TGTGCCAGCAGCCGACTAGAGAACAATGAGCAGTTCTTC. Encoded protein: CASSRLENNEQFF.

The CDR3 DNA reads TGTGCCAGCTCACCCCGGGTCCTAGCGGGAGAAAACGAGCAGTACTTC. It encodes CASSPRVLAGENEQYF. The chain has TRBV18 and TRBJ2-5; 10 bases align to TRBD2. The end of the DNA aligns better with TRBJ2-7, so the J call may be wrong. Germline CDR1 reads KGHSH; CDR2 reads LQKENI. The CDR3 sequence is 16 residues long.

The CDR3 sequence is CASGRGQDVRTREQYF. The CDR3 bases are TGTGCCAGCGGCAGGGGACAGGACGTAAGGACTAGGGAGCAGTACTTC. This chain links TRBV27 with TRBJ2-7; possible D gene TRBD1, 8 bases. Germline CDR1 MNHEY, CDR2 SMNVEV (reference sequence). Trimming removed 8 bases at V and 7 bases at J, with 27 bases between. The CDR3 covers 16 residues.

Details on this clone: The germline gene is not matched at one end of the junction; a read error may be the cause. The chain has TRBV4-2 and TRBJ1-1; perhaps TRBD1 as D (5 bases). CDR1 is LGHNA, CDR2 YNFKEQ, per germline. CDR3 size: 16 residues. CDR3 sequence reads: CAGSQAQGGMNTEAFF. The DNA of the CDR3 is TGTGCCGGCAGCCAAGCCCAGGGAGGTATGAACACTGAAGCTTTCTTT.

This rearrangement joins TRBV19 to TRBJ1-5; tentative D call: TRBD1 (6 bases). The V end was cut by 6 bases, the J end by 1 base, with 19 bases between. The CDR3 contains 17 residues. CDR1 and CDR2 from the germline V gene are LNHDA and SQIVND (reference sequence). The DNA of the CDR3 is TGTGCCAGTAGCCCGTACCGCGGGGGCGAAAGCAATCAGCCCCAGCATTTT. This encodes CASSPYRGGESNQPQHF. The full variable domain, with the rest looked up from reference TRBV19 and TRBJ1-5, is DGGITQSPKYLFRKEGQNVTLSCEQNLNHDAMYWYRQDPGQGLRLIYYSQIVNDFQKGDIAEGYSVSREKKESFPLTVTSAQKNPTAFYLCASSPYRGGESNQPQHFGDGTRLSIL.

The gene calls are TRBV28 and TRBJ2-3, with 8 bases that match TRBD2. V trimming: 2 bases; J trimming: 14 bases; junction bases outside the gene matches: 6. Germline CDR1 and CDR2: MDHEN and SYDVKM. This CDR3 comprises 12 residues. The CDR3 DNA is TGTGCCAGCAGTTTAAGAGCGGGAGAGCGGTATTTT. Translating gives CASSLRAGERYF. Complete variable domain (other parts from reference TRBV28 and TRBJ2-3): DVKVTQSSRYLVKRTGEKVFLECVQDMDHENMFWYRQDPGLGLRLIYFSYDVKMKEKGDIPEGYSVSREKKERFSLILESASTNQTSMYLCASSLRAGERYFGPGTRLTVL.

This clone has more than one count but fewer than ten. This rearrangement joins TRBV5-1 to TRBJ2-1; D uncertain. V shed 0 bases and J shed 6 bases, with 7 bases lying between them. In germline, CDR1 is SGHRS, CDR2 YFSETQ. The CDR3 covers 13 residues. CDR3: CASSLAPINEQFF. Here the CDR3 DNA reads TGCGCCAGCAGCTTGGCTCCTATCAATGAGCAGTTCTTC.

The chain employs TRBV28 and TRBJ2-7, with D unclear. V was clipped by 7 bases and J by 0 bases, with 10 bases between them. Germline V gene lookup returns CDR1 MDHEN and CDR2 SYDVKM. This CDR3 region has 13 residues. The CDR3 spells CASKIRGSYEQYF. The CDR3 nucleotides are TGTGCCAGCAAGATCCGAGGCTCCTACGAGCAGTACTTC.

This clone was seen more than once but under ten times. The gene calls are TRBV2 and TRBJ1-5; D not resolved. Germline assignment: CDR1 SNHLY and CDR2 FYNNEI. The CDR3 is made up of 15 amino acids. V lost 3 bases to trimming and J lost 7 bases, with 16 bases between them. CDR3: CASSDSEVSNQPQHF. In DNA, the CDR3 is TGTGCCAGCAGTGATTCAGAGGTCTCTAACCAGCCCCAGCATTTT.

The V gene is TRBV5-1, the J gene TRBJ1-2; 9 bases align to TRBD1. Losses at the gene ends were 2 bases for V and 8 bases for J; bases not matched to a gene: 7. The CDR3 is made up of 14 amino acids. Germline V gene data show CDR1 as SGHRS and CDR2 as YFSETQ. CDR3 amino acids: CASSFMDRGGGYTF. CDR3 bases: TGCGCCAGCAGCTTCATGGACAGGGGTGGCGGCTACACCTTC.

CDR3 residues: CASSQVTNVAYGYTF. The CDR3, as DNA: TGTGCCAGCAGCCAAGTTACCAACGTGGCCTATGGCTACACCTTC. The chain uses TRBV14 and TRBJ1-2; D is unresolved. Germline V gene data show CDR1 as SGHDN and CDR2 as FVKESK. There are 15 residues in the CDR3. V was trimmed by 1 base and J by 4 bases, leaving 13 bases between them.

This sequence joins TRBV18 and TRBJ2-1; D may be TRBD1 (5 bases). V dropped 0 bases and J dropped 1 base, with 13 bases sitting between them. The CDR3 runs to 17 residues. Germline CDR1 reads KGHSH; CDR2 reads LQKENI. The CDR3 loop reads CASSPPGDLVSYNEQFF. The CDR3 DNA follows: TGTGCCAGCTCACCACCAGGGGATTTAGTTTCCTACAATGAGCAGTTCTTC.

The chain employs TRBV15 and TRBJ2-1, with D possibly matching TRBD2 (6 bases). V dropped 6 bases and J dropped 5 bases, with 14 bases sitting between them. This CDR3 is 14 amino acids long. Per germline, CDR1 LNHNV and CDR2 YYDKDF (reference sequence). Here the CDR3 reads CATRRPGANNEQFF. The DNA of the CDR3 is TGTGCCACCAGACGACCGGGAGCTAACAATGAGCAGTTCTTC. Drawing the rest from reference TRBV15 and TRBJ2-1, the complete variable domain is DAMVIQNPRYQVTQFGKPVTLSCSQTLNHNVMYWYQQKSSQAPKLLFHYYDKDFNNEADTPDNFQSRRPNTSFCFLDIRSPGLGDTAMYLCATRRPGANNEQFFGPGTRLTVL.

The chain has TRBV6-1 and TRBJ1-4; tentative D call: TRBD1 (6 bases). This CDR3 is built from 14 residues. V was pared by 6 bases and J by 4 bases, with 12 bases between. Germline V gene lookup returns CDR1 MNHNS and CDR2 SASEGT. The CDR3 loop reads CASRGTPNNEKLFF. The CDR3 DNA sequence: TGTGCCAGCAGGGGGACACCTAATAATGAAAAACTGTTTTTT.

The chain links TRBV6-5 to TRBJ1-2, with D unclear. The CDR3 consists of 16 residues. The germline CDR1 and CDR2 sequences are MNHEY and SVGAGI. The V end was cut by 0 bases, the J end by 4 bases, with 15 bases between. The CDR3 loop reads CASSYSPRDLSYGYTF. The CDR3 DNA is TGTGCCAGCAGTTACTCGCCCCGGGATCTTAGCTATGGCTACACCTTC.

The CDR3 here is CASSKDINLNGRVYEQYF. The CDR3 DNA reads as TGTGCCAGCAGCAAAGACATAAATTTAAACGGCAGGGTCTACGAGCAGTACTTC. The chain employs TRBV21-1 and TRBJ2-7; TRBD1 reflects the table's D call only, with no check against the DNA. TRBV21-1 represents a pseudogene. This CDR3 contains 18 residues.

The chain has TRBV29-1 and TRBJ2-1; unclear D gene. The CDR3 consists of 13 residues. CDR1 is SQVTM, CDR2 ANQGSEA, per germline. The V end lost 6 bases, the J end lost 0 bases, and 9 bases lay between the germline ends. CDR3 sequence: CSVASSSYNEQFF. Written as DNA, the CDR3 is TGCAGCGTGGCTTCCAGCTCCTACAATGAGCAGTTCTTC.

This clone was detected a few times. J is TRBJ2-6 and V is TRBV29-1; D not certain. The germline V gene encodes CDR1 SQVTM and CDR2 ANQGSEA. The CDR3 has 17 residues. Trimming took 6 bases from V and 0 from J, leaving 18 bases between them. The CDR3 is CSVVPSGIGSGANVLTF. The CDR3 region has the DNA TGCAGCGTGGTTCCGTCCGGTATCGGCTCTGGGGCCAACGTCCTGACTTTC.

The CDR3 nucleotides read TGTGCCAGCACCTCCTCTACAGGGGCCGTCACCGGGGAGCTGTTTTTT. This gives the protein CASTSSTGAVTGELFF. This chain uses TRBV7-2 with TRBJ2-2; 7 bases align to TRBD1. V trimming: 7 bases; J trimming: 4 bases; junction bases outside the gene matches: 12. This CDR3 is 16 amino acids long. Germline-derived CDR1 and CDR2 are SGHTA and FQGNSA.

This clone was counted once. This rearrangement joins TRBV25-1 to TRBJ2-3, with TRBD2 matching over 9 bases. The CDR3 has 17 amino acids. Germline loops: CDR1 MGHDK, CDR2 SYGVNS. V lost 1 base to trimming and J lost 4 bases; unmatched junction nucleotides: 9. The CDR3 region has the DNA TGTGCCAGCAGTGAATTAAGGGGTAGCGGGAGTCCAGATACGCAGTATTTT. As protein: CASSELRGSGSPDTQYF. The full variable domain, in which reference TRBV25-1 and TRBJ2-3 provide the parts outside the CDR3, is EADIYQTPRYLVIGTGKKITLECSQTMGHDKMYWYQQDPGMELHLIHYSYGVNSTEKGDLSSESTVSRIRTEHFPLTLESARPSHTSQYLCASSELRGSGSPDTQYFGPGTRLTVL.